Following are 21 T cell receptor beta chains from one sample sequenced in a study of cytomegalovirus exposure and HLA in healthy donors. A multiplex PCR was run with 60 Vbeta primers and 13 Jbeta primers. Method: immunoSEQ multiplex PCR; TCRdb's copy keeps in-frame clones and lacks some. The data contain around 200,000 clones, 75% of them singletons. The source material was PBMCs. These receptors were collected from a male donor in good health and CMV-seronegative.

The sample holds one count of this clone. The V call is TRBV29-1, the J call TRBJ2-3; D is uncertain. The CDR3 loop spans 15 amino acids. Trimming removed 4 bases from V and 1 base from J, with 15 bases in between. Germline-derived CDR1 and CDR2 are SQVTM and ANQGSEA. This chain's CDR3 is CSVALIGVGTDTQYF. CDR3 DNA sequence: TGCAGCGTTGCACTAATAGGAGTCGGCACAGATACGCAGTATTTT.

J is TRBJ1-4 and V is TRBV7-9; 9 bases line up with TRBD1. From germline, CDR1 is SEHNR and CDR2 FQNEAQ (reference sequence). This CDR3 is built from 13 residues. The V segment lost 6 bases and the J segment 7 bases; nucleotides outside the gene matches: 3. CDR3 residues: CASRGTGFEKLFF. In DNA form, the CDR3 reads TGTGCCAGCAGGGGGACAGGGTTTGAAAAACTGTTTTTT.

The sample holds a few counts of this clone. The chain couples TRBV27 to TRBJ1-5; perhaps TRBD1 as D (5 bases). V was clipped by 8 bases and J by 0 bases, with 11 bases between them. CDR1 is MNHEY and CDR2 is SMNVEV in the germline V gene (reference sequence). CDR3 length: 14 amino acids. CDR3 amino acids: CASVEDNSNQPQHF. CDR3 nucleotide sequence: TGTGCCAGCGTTGAGGACAATAGCAATCAGCCCCAGCATTTT.

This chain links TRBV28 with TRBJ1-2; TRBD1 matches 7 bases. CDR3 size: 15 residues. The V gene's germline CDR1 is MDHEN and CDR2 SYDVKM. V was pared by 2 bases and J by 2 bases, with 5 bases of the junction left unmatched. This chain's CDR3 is CASSLEGAFNYGYTF. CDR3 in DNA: TGTGCCAGCAGTTTAGAGGGGGCGTTCAACTATGGCTACACCTTC.

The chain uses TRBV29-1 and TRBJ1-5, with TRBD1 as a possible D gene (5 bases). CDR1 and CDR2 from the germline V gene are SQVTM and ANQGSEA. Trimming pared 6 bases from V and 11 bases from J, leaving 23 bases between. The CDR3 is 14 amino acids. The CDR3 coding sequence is TGCAGCGTCGGGGCGAGGGGAGCGGGGCAGTCCCAGCATTTT. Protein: CSVGARGAGQSQHF.

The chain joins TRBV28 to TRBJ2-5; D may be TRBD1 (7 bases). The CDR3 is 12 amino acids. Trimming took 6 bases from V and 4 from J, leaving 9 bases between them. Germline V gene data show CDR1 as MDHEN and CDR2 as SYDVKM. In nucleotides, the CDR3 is TGTGCCAGCAGCCAGGGGGGAGAGACCCAGTACTTC. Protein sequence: CASSQGGETQYF.

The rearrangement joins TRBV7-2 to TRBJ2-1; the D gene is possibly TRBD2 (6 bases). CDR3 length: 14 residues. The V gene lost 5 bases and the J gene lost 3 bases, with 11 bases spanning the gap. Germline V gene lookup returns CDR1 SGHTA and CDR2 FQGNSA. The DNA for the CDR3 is TGTGCCAGCAGCCCCCTGACTAGCTACAATGAGCAGTTCTTC. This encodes CASSPLTSYNEQFF. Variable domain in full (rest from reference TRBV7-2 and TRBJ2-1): GAGVSQSPSNKVTEKGKDVELRCDPISGHTALYWYRQSLGQGLEFLIYFQGNSAPDKSGLPSDRFSAERTGGSVSTLTIQRTQQEDSAVYLCASSPLTSYNEQFFGPGTRLTVL.

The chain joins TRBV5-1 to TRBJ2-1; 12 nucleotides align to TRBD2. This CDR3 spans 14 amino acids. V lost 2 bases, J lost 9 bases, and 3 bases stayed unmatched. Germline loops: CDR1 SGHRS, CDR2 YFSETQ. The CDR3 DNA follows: TGCGCCAGCAGCTTACTGACTAGCGGGAGTGAGCAGTTCTTC. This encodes CASSLLTSGSEQFF.

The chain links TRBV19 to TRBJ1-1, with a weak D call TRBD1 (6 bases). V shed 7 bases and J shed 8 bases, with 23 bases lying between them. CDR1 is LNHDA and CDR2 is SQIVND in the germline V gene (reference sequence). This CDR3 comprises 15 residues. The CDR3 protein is CASKRGGDTPGEAFF. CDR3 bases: TGTGCCAGTAAAAGGGGGGGGGACACCCCCGGGGAAGCTTTCTTT. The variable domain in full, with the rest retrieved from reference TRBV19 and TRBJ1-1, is DGGITQSPKYLFRKEGQNVTLSCEQNLNHDAMYWYRQDPGQGLRLIYYSQIVNDFQKGDIAEGYSVSREKKESFPLTVTSAQKNPTAFYLCASKRGGDTPGEAFFGQGTRLTVV.

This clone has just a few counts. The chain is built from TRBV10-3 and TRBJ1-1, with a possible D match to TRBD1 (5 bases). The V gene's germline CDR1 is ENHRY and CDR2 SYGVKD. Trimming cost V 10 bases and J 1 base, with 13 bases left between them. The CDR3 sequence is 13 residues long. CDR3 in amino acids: CATQTDKNTEAFF. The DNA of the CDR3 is TGTGCCACCCAGACAGACAAGAACACTGAAGCTTTCTTT.

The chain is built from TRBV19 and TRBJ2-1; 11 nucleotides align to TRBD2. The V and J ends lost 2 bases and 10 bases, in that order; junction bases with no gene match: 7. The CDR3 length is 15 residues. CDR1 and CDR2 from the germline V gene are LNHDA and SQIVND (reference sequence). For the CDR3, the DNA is TGTGCCAGTAGTATAAAGATAGCGGGAGGGAAGGAGCAGTTCTTC. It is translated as CASSIKIAGGKEQFF.

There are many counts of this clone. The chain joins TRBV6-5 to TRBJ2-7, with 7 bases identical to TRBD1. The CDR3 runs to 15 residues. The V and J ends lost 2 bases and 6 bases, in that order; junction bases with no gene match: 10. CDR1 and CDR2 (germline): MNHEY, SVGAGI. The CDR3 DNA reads TGTGCCAGCAGTTACGGACCGGGACAGAAGTCCGAGCAGTACTTC. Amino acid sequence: CASSYGPGQKSEQYF.

The CDR3 region is CASSSPYNEQFF. Here the CDR3 DNA reads TGTGCCAGCAGCTCCCCCTACAATGAGCAGTTCTTC. The rearrangement links TRBV6-5 to TRBJ2-1, with D unclear. The CDR3 totals 12 residues. V lost 6 bases and J lost 2, with 5 bases in between. Germline V CDR1 and CDR2: MNHEY, SVGAGI.

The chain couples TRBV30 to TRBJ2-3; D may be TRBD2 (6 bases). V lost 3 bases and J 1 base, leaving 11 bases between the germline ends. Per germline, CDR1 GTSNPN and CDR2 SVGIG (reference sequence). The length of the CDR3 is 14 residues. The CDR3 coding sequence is TGTGCCTGGAGAAAGCCTAGCGGCACAGATACGCAGTATTTT. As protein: CAWRKPSGTDTQYF.

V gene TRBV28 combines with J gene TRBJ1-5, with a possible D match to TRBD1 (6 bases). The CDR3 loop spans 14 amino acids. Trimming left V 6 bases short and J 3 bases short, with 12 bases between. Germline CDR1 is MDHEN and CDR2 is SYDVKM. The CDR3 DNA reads TGTGCCAGCAGGACAGGACAATTCAATCAGCCCCAGCATTTT. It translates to CASRTGQFNQPQHF.

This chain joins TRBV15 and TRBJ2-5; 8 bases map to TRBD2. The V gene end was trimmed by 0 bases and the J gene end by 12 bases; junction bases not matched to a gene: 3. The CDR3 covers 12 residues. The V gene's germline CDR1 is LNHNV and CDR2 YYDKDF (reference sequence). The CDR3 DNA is TGTGCCACCAGCAGAGATCGGGGGGGAGAGTACTTC. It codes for CATSRDRGGEYF.

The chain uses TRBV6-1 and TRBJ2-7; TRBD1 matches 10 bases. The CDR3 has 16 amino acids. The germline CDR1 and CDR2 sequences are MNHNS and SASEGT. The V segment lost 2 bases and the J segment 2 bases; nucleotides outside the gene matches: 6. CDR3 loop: CASSEMGGTGAYEQYF. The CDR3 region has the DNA TGTGCCAGCAGTGAAATGGGCGGGACAGGGGCCTACGAGCAGTACTTC.

DNA for the CDR3: TGTGCCAGCAGCCCTATAGGGACTAGCGGGAGTAGCGAGCAGTTCTTC. Translated: CASSPIGTSGSSEQFF. The V gene is TRBV7-7, the J gene TRBJ2-1; TRBD2 aligns across 14 bases. The CDR3 consists of 16 residues. Germline CDR1 is SSHAT and CDR2 is FNYEAQ (reference sequence). Losses at the gene ends were 5 bases for V and 10 bases for J; bases not matched to a gene: 10.

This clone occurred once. CDR3 sequence reads: CASSQKAREQHF. The CDR3 DNA sequence: TGTGCCAGCAGCCAAAAAGCCCGGGAACAGCATTTT. The chain links TRBV28 to TRBJ1-5, with D uncertain. Germline loops: CDR1 MDHEN, CDR2 SYDVKM. The V gene lost 6 bases and the J gene lost 13 bases, with 16 bases spanning the gap. The CDR3 loop spans 12 amino acids.

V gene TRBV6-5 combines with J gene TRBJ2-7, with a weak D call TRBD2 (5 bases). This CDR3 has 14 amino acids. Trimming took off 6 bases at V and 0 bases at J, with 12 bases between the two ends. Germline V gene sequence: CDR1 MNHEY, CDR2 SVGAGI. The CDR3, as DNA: TGTGCCAGCAGCCCTAGCCCCAGCTCCTACGAGCAGTACTTC. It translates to CASSPSPSSYEQYF.

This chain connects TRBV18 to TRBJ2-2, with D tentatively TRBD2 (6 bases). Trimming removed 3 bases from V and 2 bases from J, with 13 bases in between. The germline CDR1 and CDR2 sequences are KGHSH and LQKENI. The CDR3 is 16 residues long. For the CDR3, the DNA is TGTGCCAGCTCACCCCCAGGAGGGCTTAACACCGGGGAGCTGTTTTTT. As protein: CASSPPGGLNTGELFF.